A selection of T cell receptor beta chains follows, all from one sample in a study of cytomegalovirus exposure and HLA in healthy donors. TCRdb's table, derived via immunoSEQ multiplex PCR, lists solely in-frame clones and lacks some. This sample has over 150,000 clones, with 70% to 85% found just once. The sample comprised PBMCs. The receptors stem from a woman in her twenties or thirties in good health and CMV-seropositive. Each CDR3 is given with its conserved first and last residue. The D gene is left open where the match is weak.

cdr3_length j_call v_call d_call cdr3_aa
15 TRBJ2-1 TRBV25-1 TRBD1 CASVPGTASYNEQFF
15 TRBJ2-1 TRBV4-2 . CASFGGNRAYNEQFF
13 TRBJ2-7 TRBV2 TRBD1 CAGSGTGHYEQYF
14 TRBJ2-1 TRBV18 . CASSYTGSYNEQFF
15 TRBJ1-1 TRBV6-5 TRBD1 CASSRAPTGTSEAFF
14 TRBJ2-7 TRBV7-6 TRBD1 CASAGGVSPYEQYF
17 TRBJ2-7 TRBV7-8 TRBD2 CASSLALPGGRTYEQYF
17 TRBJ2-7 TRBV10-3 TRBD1 CAISESGTGFNPYEQYF
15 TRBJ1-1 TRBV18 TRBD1 CASSPRTGEDTEAFF
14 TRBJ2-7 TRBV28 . CASSHDRLPHEQYF
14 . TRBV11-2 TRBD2 CASSYLAEIYEQYF
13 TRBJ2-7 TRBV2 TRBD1 CASTGTGSYEQYF
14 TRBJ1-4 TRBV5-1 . CASSLSGADEKLFF
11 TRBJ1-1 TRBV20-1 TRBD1 CSARTGGGTFF
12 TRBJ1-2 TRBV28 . CASSLFGVGYTF
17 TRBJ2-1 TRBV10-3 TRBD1 CAISYTGGAGSYNEQFF
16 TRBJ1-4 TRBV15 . CATSRSTVGSNEKLFF
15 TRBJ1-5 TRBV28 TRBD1 CASRRGGFFNQPQHF
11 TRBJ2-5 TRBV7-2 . CASSPQETQYF
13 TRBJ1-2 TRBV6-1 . CASSEGGGYGYTF
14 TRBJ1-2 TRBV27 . CASSPQGSNYGYTF
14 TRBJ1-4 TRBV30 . CAWSVRSTNEKLFF
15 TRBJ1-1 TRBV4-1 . CASSQDWQGNTEAFF
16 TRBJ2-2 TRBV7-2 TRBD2 CASSSRTSGNTGELFF
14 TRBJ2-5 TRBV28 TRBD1 CASSPTGPRETQYF
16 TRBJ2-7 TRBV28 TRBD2 CASTPPGTSGGYEQYF
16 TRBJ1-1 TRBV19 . CASSIPQGPWDTEAFF
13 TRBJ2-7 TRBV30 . CAWSWGPTGEQYF
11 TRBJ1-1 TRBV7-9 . CASSLDGEAFF
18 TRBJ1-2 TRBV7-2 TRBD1 CASSRQGQGATANYGYTF
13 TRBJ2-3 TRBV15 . CATSRVFTDTQYF
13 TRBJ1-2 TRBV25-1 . CASSAVGGSGYTF
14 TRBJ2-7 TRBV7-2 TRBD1 CASSSDRGSDEQYF
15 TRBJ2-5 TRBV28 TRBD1 CASSIPGGGGETQYF
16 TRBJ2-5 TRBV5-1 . CASSSNPTGIQETQYF
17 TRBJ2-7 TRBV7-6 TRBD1 CASSLAMTGQGPYEQYF
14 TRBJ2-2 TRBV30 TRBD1 CAWTSDREPGELFF
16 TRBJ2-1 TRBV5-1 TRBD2 CASSSPTSGYYNEQFF
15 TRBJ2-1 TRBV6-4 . CASSDSSGTYNEQFF
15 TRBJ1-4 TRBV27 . CASSPSGGSSEKLFF
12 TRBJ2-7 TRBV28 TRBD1 CASRLPGQQQYF
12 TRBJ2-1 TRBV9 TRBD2 CASASGHNEQFF
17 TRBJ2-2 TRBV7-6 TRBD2 CASSPIQREGNTGELFF
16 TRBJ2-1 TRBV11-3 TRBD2 CASSQGLAGVGNEQFF
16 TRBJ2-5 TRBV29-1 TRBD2 CSVVGTSAGTQETQYF
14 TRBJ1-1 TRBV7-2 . CASRLTAMNTEAFF
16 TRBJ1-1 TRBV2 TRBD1 CASSDPDRGSLAEAFF
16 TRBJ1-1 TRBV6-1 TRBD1 CASSEAIGDRGPEAFF
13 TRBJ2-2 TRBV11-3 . CASTQGLTGELFF
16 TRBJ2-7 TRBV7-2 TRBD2 CASSLGASGRVGEQYF
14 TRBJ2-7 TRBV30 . CAWSKLRNRAEQYF
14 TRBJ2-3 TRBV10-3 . CAITRDISRDTQYF
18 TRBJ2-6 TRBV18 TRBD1 CASSPGQGAGSGANVLTF
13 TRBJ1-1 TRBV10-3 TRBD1 CAINTGVNTEAFF
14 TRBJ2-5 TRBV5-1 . CASSPGRDQETQYF